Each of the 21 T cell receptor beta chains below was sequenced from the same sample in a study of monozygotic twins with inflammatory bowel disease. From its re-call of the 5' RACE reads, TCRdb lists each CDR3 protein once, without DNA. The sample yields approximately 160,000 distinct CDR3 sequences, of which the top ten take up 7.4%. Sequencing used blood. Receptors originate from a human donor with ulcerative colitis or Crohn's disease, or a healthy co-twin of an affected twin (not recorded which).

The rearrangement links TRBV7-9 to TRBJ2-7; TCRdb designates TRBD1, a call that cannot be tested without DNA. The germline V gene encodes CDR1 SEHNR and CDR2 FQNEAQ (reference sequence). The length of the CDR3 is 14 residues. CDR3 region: CASSLEGQHYEQYF.

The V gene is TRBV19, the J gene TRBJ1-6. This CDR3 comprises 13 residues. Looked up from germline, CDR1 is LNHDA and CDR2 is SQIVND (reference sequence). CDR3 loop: CASSKTEGSPLHF.

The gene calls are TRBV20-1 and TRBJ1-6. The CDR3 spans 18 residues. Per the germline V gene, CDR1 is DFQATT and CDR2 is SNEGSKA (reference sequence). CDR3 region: CSARDKSNGIDYNSPLHF.

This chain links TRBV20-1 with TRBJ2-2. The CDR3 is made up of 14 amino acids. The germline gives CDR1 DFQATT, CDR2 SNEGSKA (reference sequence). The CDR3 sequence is CSAGSRVQTGELFF.

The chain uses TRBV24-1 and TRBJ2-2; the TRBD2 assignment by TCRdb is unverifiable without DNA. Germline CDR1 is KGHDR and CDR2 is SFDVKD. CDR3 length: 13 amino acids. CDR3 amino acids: CATSLSGPGELFF.

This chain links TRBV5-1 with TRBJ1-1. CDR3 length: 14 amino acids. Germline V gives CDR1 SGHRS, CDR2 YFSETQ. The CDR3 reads CASSLAGYPTEAFF.

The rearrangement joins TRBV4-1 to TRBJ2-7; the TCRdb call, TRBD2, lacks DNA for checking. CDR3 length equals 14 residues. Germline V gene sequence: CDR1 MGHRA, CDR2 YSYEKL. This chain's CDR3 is CASSQDARPYEQYF.

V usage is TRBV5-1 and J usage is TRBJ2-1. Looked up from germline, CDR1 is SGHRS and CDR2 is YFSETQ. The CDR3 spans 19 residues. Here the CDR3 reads CASSLAAFTKVVGKNEQFF.

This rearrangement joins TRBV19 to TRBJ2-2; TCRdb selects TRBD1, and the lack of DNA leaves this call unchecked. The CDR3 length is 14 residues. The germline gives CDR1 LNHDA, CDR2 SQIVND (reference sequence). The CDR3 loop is CASNQGTGTGELFF.

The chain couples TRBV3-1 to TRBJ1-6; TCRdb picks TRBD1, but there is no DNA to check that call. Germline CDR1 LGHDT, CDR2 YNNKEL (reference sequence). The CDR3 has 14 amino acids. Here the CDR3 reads CASSRDTGNSPLHF.

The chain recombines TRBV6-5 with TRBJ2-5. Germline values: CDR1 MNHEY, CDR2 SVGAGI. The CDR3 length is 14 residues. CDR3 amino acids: CASSSSVYQETQYF.

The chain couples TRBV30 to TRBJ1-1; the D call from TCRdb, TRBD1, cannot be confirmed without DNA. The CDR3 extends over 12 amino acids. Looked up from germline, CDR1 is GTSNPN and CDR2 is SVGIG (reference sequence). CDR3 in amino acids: CAWKRGNTEAFF.

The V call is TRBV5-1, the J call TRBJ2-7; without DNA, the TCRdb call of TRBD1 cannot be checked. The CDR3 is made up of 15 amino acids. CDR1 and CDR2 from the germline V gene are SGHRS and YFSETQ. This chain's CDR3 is CASSLVAVPGEEQYF.

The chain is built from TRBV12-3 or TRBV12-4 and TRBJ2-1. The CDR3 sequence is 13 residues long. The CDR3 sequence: CASRSGRRNEQFF.

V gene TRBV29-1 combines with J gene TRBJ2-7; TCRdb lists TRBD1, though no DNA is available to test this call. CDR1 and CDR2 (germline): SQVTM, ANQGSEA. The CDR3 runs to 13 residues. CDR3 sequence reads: CSVVTGPSYEQYF.

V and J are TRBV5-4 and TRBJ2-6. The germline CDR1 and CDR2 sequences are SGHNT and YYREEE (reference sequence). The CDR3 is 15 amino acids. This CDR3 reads CASSEQGSGANVLTF.

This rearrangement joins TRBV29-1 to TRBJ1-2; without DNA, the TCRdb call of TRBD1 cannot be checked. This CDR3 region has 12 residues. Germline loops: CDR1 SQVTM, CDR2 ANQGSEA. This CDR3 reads CSVAAGGHGYTF.

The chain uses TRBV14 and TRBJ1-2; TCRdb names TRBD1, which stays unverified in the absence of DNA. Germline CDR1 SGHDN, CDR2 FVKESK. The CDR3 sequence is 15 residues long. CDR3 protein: CASSQDVRGSYGYTF.

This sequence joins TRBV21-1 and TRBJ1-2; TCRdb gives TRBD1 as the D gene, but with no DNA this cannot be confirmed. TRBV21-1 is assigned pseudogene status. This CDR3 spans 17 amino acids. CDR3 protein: CASKLPRRGRLGYGYTF.

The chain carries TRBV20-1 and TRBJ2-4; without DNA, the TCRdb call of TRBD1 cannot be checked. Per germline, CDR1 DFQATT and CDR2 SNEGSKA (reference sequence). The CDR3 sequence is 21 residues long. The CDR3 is CSARGQGGGLSGDKAKNIQYF.

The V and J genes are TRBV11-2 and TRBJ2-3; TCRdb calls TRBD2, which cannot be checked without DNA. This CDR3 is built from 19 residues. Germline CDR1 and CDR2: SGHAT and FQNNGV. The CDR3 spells CASSLVGTSGFPSTDTQYF.